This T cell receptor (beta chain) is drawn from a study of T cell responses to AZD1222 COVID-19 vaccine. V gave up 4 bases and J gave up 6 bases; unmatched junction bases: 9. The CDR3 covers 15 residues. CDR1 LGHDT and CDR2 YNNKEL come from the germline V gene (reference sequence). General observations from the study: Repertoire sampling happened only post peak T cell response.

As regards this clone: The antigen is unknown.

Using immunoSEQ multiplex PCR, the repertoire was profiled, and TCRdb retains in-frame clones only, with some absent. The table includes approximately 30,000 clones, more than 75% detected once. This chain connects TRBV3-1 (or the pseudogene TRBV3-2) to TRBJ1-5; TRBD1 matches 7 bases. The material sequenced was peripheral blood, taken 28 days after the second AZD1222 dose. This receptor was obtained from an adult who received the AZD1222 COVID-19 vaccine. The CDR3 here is CASSPNKGAGQPQHF. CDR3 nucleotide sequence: TGTGCCAGCAGCCCCAACAAGGGGGCAGGTCAGCCCCAGCATTTT.